These 19 T cell receptor beta chains share one sample of origin, sequenced in a study of blood T cell repertoires in COVID-19. Sequencing was performed with immunoSEQ multiplex PCR; in TCRdb, only in-frame clones are kept and a portion is missing. The data show some 220,000 clones, about 82% seen once. Input material: peripheral blood. The receptors come from a man aged 45-60 years with COVID-19, enrolled during active disease.

The rearrangement uses TRBV7-9 and TRBJ2-7, with TRBD1 matching over 9 bases. Germline V CDR1 and CDR2: SEHNR, FQNEAQ (reference sequence). With V trimmed by 3 bases and J by 2 bases, 2 bases remained unmatched. CDR3 length: 14 amino acids. The CDR3 DNA reads TGTGCCAGCAGCTTGGGGACAGGGACCTACGAGCAGTACTTC. Translated, it gives CASSLGTGTYEQYF.

The chain joins TRBV3-1 (or the pseudogene TRBV3-2) to TRBJ2-1; 7 bases line up with TRBD2. Germline assignment: CDR1 LGHDT and CDR2 YNNKEL (reference sequence). This CDR3 has 15 amino acids. With V trimmed by 7 bases and J by 4 bases, 10 bases remained unmatched. CDR3 DNA: TGTGCCAGCACCTCCCGGGACTACCCGTACAATGAGCAGTTCTTC. Translation gives CASTSRDYPYNEQFF.

The chain carries TRBV28 and TRBJ2-5; possible D gene TRBD2, 7 bases. V was shortened by 5 bases and J by 5 bases, with 12 bases between the two germline ends. The CDR3 contains 13 residues. CDR1 and CDR2 from the germline V gene are MDHEN and SYDVKM. The CDR3: CASSRGREETQYF. As DNA, the CDR3 is TGTGCCAGCAGTCGGGGGCGGGAGGAGACCCAGTACTTC.

This chain links TRBV2 with TRBJ2-3, with 10 bases fitting TRBD2. This CDR3 comprises 14 residues. V gave up 5 bases and J gave up 6 bases; unmatched junction bases: 5. Germline V gene lookup returns CDR1 SNHLY and CDR2 FYNNEI. For the CDR3, the DNA is TGTGCCAGCAGTCAGCGGGGGGGCCGGGATACGCAGTATTTT. This codes for CASSQRGGRDTQYF.

This clone was seen a single time. V gene TRBV19 combines with J gene TRBJ1-1; D not certain. The germline CDR1 and CDR2 sequences are LNHDA and SQIVND (reference sequence). The CDR3 loop spans 14 amino acids. V was trimmed by 3 bases and J by 0 bases, leaving 8 bases between them. CDR3 nucleotides: TGTGCCAGTAGTATTTACAGTATGAACACTGAAGCTTTCTTT. Translating it yields CASSIYSMNTEAFF.

The CDR3: CSASSGGHQETQYF. CDR3 coding DNA: TGCAGTGCTAGTAGCGGGGGGCACCAAGAGACCCAGTACTTC. This rearrangement joins TRBV20-1 to TRBJ2-5, with 10 bases identical to TRBD2. V gave up 3 bases and J gave up 0 bases; unmatched junction bases: 1. The germline V gene encodes CDR1 DFQATT and CDR2 SNEGSKA (reference sequence). This CDR3 has 14 amino acids.

The V and J genes are TRBV6-2 or TRBV6-3 and TRBJ2-6; 11 nucleotides match TRBD1. Unmatched junction bases numbered 3, after V lost 2 bases and J lost 0 bases. CDR3 length: 18 residues. Germline V gives CDR1 MNHEY, CDR2 SVGEGT. The CDR3 DNA reads TGTGCCAGCAGTTACCTGGGACAGGGGGTCTCTGGGGCCAACGTCCTGACTTTC. This sequence encodes CASSYLGQGVSGANVLTF.

The genes are TRBV11-2 and TRBJ2-2; 8 bases are shared with TRBD1. The length of the CDR3 is 15 residues. CDR1 SGHAT and CDR2 FQNNGV come from the germline V gene. With V trimmed by 4 bases and J by 5 bases, 6 bases remained unmatched. DNA for the CDR3: TGTGCCAGCAGCTCCCTAACAGGGGGGACCGGGGAGCTGTTTTTT. This sequence encodes CASSSLTGGTGELFF.

The V gene is TRBV30, the J gene TRBJ2-7, with 11 bases identical to TRBD1. CDR3 length equals 14 residues. The germline CDR1 and CDR2 sequences are GTSNPN and SVGIG (reference sequence). With 4 bases clipped from V and 5 bases from J, the junction kept 7 bases outside the gene matches. The CDR3 region has the DNA TGTGCCTGGAATTTGGACAGGGGGCCCAACGAGCAGTACTTC. Amino acid sequence: CAWNLDRGPNEQYF. The variable domain in full, completed from reference TRBV30 and TRBJ2-7, reads SQTIHQWPATLVQPVGSPLSLECTVEGTSNPNLYWYRQAAGRGLQLLFYSVGIGQISSEVPQNLSASRPQDRQFILSSKKLLLSDSGFYLCAWNLDRGPNEQYFGPGTRLTVT.

The chain couples TRBV5-1 to TRBJ2-5; 10 positions agree with TRBD1. The CDR3 is made up of 15 amino acids. Germline lookup yields CDR1 SGHRS and CDR2 YFSETQ. The junction had 8 bases not matched to a gene; V was cut back by 5 bases and J by 4 bases. Here the CDR3 DNA reads TGCGCCAGCAGTTTAAGTGGGACAGGGGCAGAGACCCAGTACTTC. As protein: CASSLSGTGAETQYF. The variable domain in full, with the rest retrieved from reference TRBV5-1 and TRBJ2-5, is KAGVTQTPRYLIKTRGQQVTLSCSPISGHRSVSWYQQTPGQGLQFLFEYFSETQRNKGNFPGRFSGRQFSNSRSEMNVSTLELGDSALYLCASSLSGTGAETQYFGPGTRLLVL.

J is TRBJ2-2 and V is TRBV3-1 (or the pseudogene TRBV3-2); D is possibly TRBD2 (5 bases). The CDR3 length is 14 residues. V was trimmed by 3 bases and J by 4 bases, leaving 9 bases between them. The V gene's germline CDR1 is LGHDT and CDR2 YNNKEL (reference sequence). The CDR3 reads CASSQRGSTGELFF. The CDR3 DNA sequence: TGTGCCAGCAGCCAGAGAGGGAGCACCGGGGAGCTGTTTTTT.

V is TRBV18 and J is TRBJ2-3, with 10 positions matching TRBD2. Germline V lookup: CDR1 KGHSH, CDR2 LQKENI. Unmatched junction bases numbered 5, after V lost 5 bases and J lost 3 bases. The CDR3 totals 15 residues. The CDR3 DNA sequence: TGTGCCAGCTCAGTTCAGCGGGGGGGAACAGATACGCAGTATTTT. Protein product: CASSVQRGGTDTQYF.

The chain employs TRBV2 and TRBJ2-2; D might be TRBD1 (8 bases). Germline assignment: CDR1 SNHLY and CDR2 FYNNEI. V lost 4 bases and J 7 bases, leaving 16 bases between the germline ends. The CDR3 loop spans 15 amino acids. The CDR3 DNA reads TGTGCCAGCAGTGCGTGGACAGGGAGGGACGGGGAGCTGTTTTTT. As protein: CASSAWTGRDGELFF.

The chain couples TRBV2 to TRBJ1-1; 7 bases line up with TRBD1. Germline CDR1 SNHLY, CDR2 FYNNEI. J gave up 4 bases and V 6 bases, and 5 bases lay outside the gene matches. The CDR3 has 13 residues. This CDR3 reads CASRKQGRTEAFF. The CDR3 DNA is TGTGCCAGCAGGAAACAGGGGCGCACTGAAGCTTTCTTT.

The chain uses TRBV12-3 or TRBV12-4 and TRBJ1-1; the D is unclear. Trimming pared 4 bases from V and 4 bases from J, leaving 10 bases between. The CDR3 sequence is 13 residues long. This CDR3 reads CASSSLISTEAFF. For the CDR3, the DNA is TGTGCCAGCAGTTCCTTAATCTCCACTGAAGCTTTCTTT.

This clone has a handful of counts. DNA of the CDR3: TGTGCCTGGAGTAAGACCGTTCCGGGTGGCTACACCTTC. The encoded protein is CAWSKTVPGGYTF. V and J are TRBV30 and TRBJ1-2; no firm D call. V lost 2 bases to trimming and J lost 7 bases, with 14 bases between them. The V gene's germline CDR1 is GTSNPN and CDR2 SVGIG (reference sequence). CDR3 length: 13 amino acids.

The V call is TRBV4-1, the J call TRBJ1-6, with D unresolved. Trimming pared 0 bases from V and 5 bases from J, leaving 11 bases between. The CDR3 covers 16 residues. The germline V gene has CDR1 MGHRA and CDR2 YSYEKL. The DNA of the CDR3 is TGCGCCAGCAGCCAAGAAAGCGGAATCCATAATTCACCCCTCCACTTT. It translates to CASSQESGIHNSPLHF.

The chain has TRBV4-1 and TRBJ1-1; possible D gene TRBD1, 5 bases. Between the trimmed V and J ends, which lost 3 bases and 1 base, there was a span of 12 bases. The CDR3 covers 15 residues. The germline V gene encodes CDR1 MGHRA and CDR2 YSYEKL. CDR3 region: CASSHPGRRNTEAFF. In DNA form, the CDR3 reads TGCGCCAGCAGCCACCCAGGGAGGAGGAACACTGAAGCTTTCTTT.

The chain recombines TRBV24-1 with TRBJ2-3; 11 bases fit TRBD1. Germline V lookup: CDR1 KGHDR, CDR2 SFDVKD. CDR3 size: 16 residues. V lost 1 base and J lost 4; bases outside the gene matches: 3. For the CDR3, the DNA is TGTGCCACCAGTGATTTAGGGACAGGGGGTTCAGATACGCAGTATTTT. Translation gives CATSDLGTGGSDTQYF.